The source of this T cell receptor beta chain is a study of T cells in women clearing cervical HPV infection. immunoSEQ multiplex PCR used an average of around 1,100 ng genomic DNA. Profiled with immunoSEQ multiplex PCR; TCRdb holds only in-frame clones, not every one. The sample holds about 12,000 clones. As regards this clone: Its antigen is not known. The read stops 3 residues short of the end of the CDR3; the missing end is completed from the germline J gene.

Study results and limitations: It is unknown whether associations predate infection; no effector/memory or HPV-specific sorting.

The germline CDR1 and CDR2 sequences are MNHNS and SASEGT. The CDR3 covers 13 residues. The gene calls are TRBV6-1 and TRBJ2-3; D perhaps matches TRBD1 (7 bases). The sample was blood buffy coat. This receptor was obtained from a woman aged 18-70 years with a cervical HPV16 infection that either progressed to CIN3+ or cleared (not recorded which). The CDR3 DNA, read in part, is TGTGCCAGCAGTGACAGGGGGGCGGAGACG. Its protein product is CASSDRGAET. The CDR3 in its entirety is CASSDRGAETQYF.